These 5 T cell receptor beta chains came from one sample sequenced in a study of CD8 T cells in Susac syndrome. With random hexamers, reverse transcription was performed on about 0.45 to 1 ug of RNA. TCRdb used MiXCR to reprocess the immunoSEQ multiplex PCR reads, holding one entry per CDR3 protein. Here the sample spans hundreds of thousands of distinct CDR3 sequences, over 75% being singletons. Sequencing was performed on CD8+ T cells from PBMCs. Receptors were obtained from a human donor with multiple sclerosis.

Turning to this clonotype: A single base separates this from a much larger clone, so it may be a read error. The V call is TRBV20-1, the J call TRBJ1-2; 11 nucleotides align to TRBD1. Germline V gene sequence: CDR1 DFQATT, CDR2 SNEGSKA (reference sequence). V gave up 5 bases and J gave up 7 bases; unmatched junction bases: 9. CDR3 length: 14 residues. DNA of the CDR3: TGCAGTGCTTGGGACAGGGGGTGGTACCCTGGCTACACCTTC. It is translated as CSAWDRGWYPGYTF.

The chain links TRBV5-4 to TRBJ2-1, with D possibly being TRBD2 (6 bases). The CDR3 length is 15 residues. The germline V gene encodes CDR1 SGHNT and CDR2 YYREEE (reference sequence). V was shortened by 5 bases and J by 8 bases, with 20 bases between the two germline ends. CDR3 sequence reads: CASRPGRGVPYEQFF. For the CDR3, the DNA is TGTGCCAGCAGGCCAGGCCGCGGGGTCCCCTATGAGCAGTTCTTC.

The chain carries TRBV4-3 and TRBJ2-1; 8 bases line up with TRBD1. This CDR3 is built from 15 residues. Germline trimming cut 1 base from V and 4 bases from J; bases unmatched to any gene: 3. Germline CDR1 LGHNA, CDR2 YSLEER. The CDR3 region has the DNA TGCGCCAGCAGCCAAGGTGGGACAGGTTACAATGAGCAGTTCTTC. It yields the protein CASSQGGTGYNEQFF.

The CDR3 protein is CASSSLAGVYVGELFF. The CDR3 DNA follows: TGTGCCAGCAGTTCCTTAGCGGGAGTATACGTCGGGGAGCTGTTTTTT. V gene TRBV6-5 combines with J gene TRBJ2-2; TRBD2 matches at 9 bases. The trim removed 4 bases at V and 7 bases at J, leaving 10 bases unmatched. The CDR3 spans 16 residues. Per germline, CDR1 MNHEY and CDR2 SVGAGI.

The chain joins TRBV7-2 to TRBJ1-5; D is unclear. CDR1 and CDR2 from the germline V gene are SGHTA and FQGNSA. The CDR3 spans 17 residues. The V end was cut by 1 base, the J end by 10 bases, with 23 bases between. The CDR3 DNA reads as TGTGCCAGCAGCTTAGGTGTTTTTGGCGACTCAATCAGCCCCCAGCATTTT. Translating gives CASSLGVFGDSISPQHF.